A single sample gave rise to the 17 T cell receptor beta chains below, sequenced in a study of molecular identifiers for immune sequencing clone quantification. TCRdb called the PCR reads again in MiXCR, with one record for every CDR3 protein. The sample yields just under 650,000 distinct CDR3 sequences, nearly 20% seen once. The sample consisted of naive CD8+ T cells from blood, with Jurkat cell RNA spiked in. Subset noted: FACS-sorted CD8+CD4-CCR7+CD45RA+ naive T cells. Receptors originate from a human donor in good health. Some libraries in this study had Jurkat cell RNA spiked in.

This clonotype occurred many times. In DNA, the CDR3 is TGTGCCAGCTCCTTTTGGGAGAGGCAGCCCCAGCATTTT. Its protein product is CASSFWERQPQHF. V gene TRBV19 combines with J gene TRBJ1-5; D gene uncertain. The CDR3 loop spans 13 amino acids. V lost 9 bases and J 7 bases, leaving 16 bases between the germline ends. In germline, CDR1 is LNHDA, CDR2 SQIVND (reference sequence).

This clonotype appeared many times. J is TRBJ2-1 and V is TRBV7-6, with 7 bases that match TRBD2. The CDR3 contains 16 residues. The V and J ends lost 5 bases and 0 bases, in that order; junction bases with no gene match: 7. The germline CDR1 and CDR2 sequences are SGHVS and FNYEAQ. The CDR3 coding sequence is TGTGCCAGCAGCGCTGCCCCTAGCGGCTCCTACAATGAGCAGTTCTTC. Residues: CASSAAPSGSYNEQFF. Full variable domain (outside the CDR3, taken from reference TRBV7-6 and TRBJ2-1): GAGVSQSPRYKVTKRGQDVALRCDPISGHVSLYWYRQALGQGPEFLTYFNYEAQQDKSGLPNDRFSAERPEGSISTLTIQRTEQRDSAMYRCASSAAPSGSYNEQFFGPGTRLTVL.

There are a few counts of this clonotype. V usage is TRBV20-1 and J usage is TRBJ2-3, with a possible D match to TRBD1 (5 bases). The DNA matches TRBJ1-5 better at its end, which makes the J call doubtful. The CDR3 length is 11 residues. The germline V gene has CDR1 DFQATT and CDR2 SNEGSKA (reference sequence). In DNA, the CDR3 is TGCAGTGCTAGCGGGGCACCTACGCAGCATTTT. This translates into CSASGAPTQHF.

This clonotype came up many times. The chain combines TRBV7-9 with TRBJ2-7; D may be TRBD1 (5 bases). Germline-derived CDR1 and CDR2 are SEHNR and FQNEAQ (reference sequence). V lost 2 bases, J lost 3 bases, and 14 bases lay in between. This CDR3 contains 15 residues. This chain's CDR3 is CASSLRSQGLYEQYF. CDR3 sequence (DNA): TGTGCCAGCAGCTTACGAAGTCAGGGTCTCTACGAGCAGTACTTC.

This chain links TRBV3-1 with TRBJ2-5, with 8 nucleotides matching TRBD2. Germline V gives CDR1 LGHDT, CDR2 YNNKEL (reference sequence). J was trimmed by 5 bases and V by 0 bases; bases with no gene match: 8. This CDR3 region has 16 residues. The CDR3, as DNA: TGTGCCAGCAGCCAAGATCTAAACGGGGGGGCTGAGACCCAGTACTTC. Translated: CASSQDLNGGAETQYF.

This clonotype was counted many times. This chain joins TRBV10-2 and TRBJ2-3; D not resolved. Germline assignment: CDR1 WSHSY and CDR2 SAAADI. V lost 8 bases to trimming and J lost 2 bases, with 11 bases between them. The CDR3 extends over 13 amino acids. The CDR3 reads CASAQRYTDTQYF. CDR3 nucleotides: TGCGCCAGCGCTCAGAGGTACACAGATACGCAGTATTTT.

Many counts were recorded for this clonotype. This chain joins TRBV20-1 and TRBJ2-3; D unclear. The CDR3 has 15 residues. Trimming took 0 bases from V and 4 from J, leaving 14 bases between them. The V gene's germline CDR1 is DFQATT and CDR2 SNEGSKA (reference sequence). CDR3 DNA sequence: TGCAGTGCTAGAGATCTAGGTGTTAGATCAGATACGCAGTATTTT. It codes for CSARDLGVRSDTQYF.

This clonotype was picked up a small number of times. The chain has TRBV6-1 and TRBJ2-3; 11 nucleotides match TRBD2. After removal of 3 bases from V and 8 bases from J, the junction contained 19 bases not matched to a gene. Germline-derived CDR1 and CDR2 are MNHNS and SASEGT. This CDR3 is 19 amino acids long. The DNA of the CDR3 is TGTGCCAGCAGTGATCGGCTGACGGGACTAGCGGCGCTCGGGGGTACGCAGTATTTT. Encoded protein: CASSDRLTGLAALGGTQYF.

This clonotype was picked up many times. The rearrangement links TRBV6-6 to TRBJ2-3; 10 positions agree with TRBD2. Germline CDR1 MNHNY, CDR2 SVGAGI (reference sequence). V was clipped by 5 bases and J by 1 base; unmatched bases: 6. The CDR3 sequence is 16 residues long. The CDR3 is CASSHHTSGGTDTQYF. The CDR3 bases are TGTGCCAGCAGTCACCACACTAGCGGGGGCACAGATACGCAGTATTTT.

CDR3 nucleotides: TGCAGTGCTAGAGCGACAGGGGAGCCCTATAATTCACCCCTCCACTTT. Protein: CSARATGEPYNSPLHF. The V and J genes are TRBV20-1 and TRBJ1-6; 8 bases map to TRBD1. The J segment lost 2 bases and the V segment lost 1 base, leaving 4 bases of the junction unmatched. The CDR3 is 16 residues long. CDR1 is DFQATT, CDR2 SNEGSKA, per germline (reference sequence).

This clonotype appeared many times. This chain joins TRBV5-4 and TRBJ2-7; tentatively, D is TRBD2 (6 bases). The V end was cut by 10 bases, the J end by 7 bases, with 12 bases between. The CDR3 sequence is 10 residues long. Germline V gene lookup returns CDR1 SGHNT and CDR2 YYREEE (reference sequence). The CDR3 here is CAVGGGEQYF. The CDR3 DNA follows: TGTGCCGTCGGGGGTGGTGAGCAGTACTTC. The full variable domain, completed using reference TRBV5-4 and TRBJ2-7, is ETGVTQSPTHLIKTRGQQVTLRCSSQSGHNTVSWYQQALGQGPQFIFQYYREEENGRGNFPPRFSGLQFPNYSSELNVNALELDDSALYLCAVGGGEQYFGPGTRLTVT.

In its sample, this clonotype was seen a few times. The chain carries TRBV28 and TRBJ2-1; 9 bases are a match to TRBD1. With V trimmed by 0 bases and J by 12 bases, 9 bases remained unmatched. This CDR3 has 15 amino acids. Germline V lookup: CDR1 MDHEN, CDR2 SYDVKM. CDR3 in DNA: TGTGCCAGCAGTTTATGGGGGACAGGGTTACCGTCGCAGTTCTTC. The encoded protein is CASSLWGTGLPSQFF.

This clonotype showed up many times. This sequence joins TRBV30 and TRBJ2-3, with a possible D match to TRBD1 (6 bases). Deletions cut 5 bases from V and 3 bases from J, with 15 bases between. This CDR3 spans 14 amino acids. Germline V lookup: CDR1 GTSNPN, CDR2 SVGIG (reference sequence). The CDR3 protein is CAWGGTEATDTQYF. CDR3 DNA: TGTGCCTGGGGGGGCACAGAGGCTACAGATACGCAGTATTTT.

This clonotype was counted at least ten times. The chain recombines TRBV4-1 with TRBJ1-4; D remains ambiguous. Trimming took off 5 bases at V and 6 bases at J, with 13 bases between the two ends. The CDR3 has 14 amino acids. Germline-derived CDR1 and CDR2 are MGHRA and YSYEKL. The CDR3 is CASSSGPQDEKLFF. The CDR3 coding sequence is TGCGCCAGCAGCTCCGGGCCCCAGGATGAAAAACTGTTTTTT.

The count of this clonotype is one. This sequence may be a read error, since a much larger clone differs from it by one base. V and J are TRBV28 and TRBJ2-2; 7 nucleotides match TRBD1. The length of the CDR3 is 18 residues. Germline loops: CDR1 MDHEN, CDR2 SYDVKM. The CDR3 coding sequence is TGTGCCAGCAGTCTTAGAGGTCCGGGACAGACGAACACCGGGAAGCTGTTTTTT. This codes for CASSLRGPGQTNTGKLFF. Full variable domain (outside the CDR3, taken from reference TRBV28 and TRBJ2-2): DVKVTQSSRYLVKRTGEKVFLECVQDMDHENMFWYRQDPGLGLRLIYFSYDVKMKEKGDIPEGYSVSREKKERFSLILESASTNQTSMYLCASSLRGPGQTNTGKLFFGEGSRLTVL.

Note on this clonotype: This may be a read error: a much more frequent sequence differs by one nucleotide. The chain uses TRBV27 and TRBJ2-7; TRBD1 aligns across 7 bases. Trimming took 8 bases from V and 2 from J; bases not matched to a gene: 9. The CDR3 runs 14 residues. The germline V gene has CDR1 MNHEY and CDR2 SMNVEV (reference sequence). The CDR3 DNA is TGTGCCAGCGGCCCGGGGACAGTTACCTACGAGCAGTACTTC. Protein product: CASGPGTVTYEQYF.

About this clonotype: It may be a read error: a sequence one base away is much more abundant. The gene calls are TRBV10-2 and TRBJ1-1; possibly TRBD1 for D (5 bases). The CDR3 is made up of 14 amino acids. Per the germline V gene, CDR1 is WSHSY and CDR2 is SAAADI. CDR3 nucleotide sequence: TGCGCCAGCAGTTACGGGACCGTGGGGACTGGAGCTTTCTTT. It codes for CASSYGTVGTGAFF.